This T cell receptor beta chain was captured by sequencing in a study of CD8+CD57+ T cells in acquired aplastic anemia. Germline V CDR1 and CDR2: SGHRS, YFSETQ. Trimming at V came to 0 bases and at J to 4 bases, leaving 13 bases not matched to a gene. The CDR3 runs to 18 residues. Genomic DNA provided the template from which TCR beta VDJ and CDR3 profiles were obtained. A single record per CDR3 protein comes from TCRdb applying MiXCR to the reads. This sample has 55,000 to 60,000 distinct CDR3 sequences, with roughly three fifths found just once. Sequenced patients had shown CD8+CD57+ cell expansion by flow cytometry.

The receptor was derived from a human donor with aplastic anemia. The specimen sequenced was sorted CD4+, CD8+, or CD8+CD57+ T cells (not recorded which) from PBMCs. V gene TRBV5-1 combines with J gene TRBJ2-3; 8 bases fit TRBD2. The CDR3 DNA reads as TGCGCCAGCAGCTTGGACCGCGGGGGGAGGGCCCGCCCAGATACGCAGTATTTT. Protein sequence: CASSLDRGGRARPDTQYF.